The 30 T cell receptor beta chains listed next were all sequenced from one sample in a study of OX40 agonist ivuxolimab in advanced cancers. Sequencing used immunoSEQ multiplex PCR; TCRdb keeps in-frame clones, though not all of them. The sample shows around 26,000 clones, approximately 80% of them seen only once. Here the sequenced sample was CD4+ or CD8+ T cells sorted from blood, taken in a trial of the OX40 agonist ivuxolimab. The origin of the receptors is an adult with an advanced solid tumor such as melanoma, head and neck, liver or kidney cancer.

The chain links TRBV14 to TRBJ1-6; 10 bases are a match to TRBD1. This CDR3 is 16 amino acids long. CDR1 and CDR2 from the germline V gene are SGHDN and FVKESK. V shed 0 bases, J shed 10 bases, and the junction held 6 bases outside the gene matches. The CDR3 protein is CASSQEPPDRGSPLHF. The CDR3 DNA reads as TGTGCCAGCAGCCAAGAGCCACCGGACAGGGGGTCACCCCTCCACTTT.

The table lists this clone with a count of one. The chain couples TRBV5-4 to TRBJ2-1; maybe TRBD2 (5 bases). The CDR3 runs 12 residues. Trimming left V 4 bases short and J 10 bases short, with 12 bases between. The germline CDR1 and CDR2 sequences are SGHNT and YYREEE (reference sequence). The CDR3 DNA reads TGTGCCAGCAGCGGGAGCATCTGGGAGCAGTTCTTC. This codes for CASSGSIWEQFF.

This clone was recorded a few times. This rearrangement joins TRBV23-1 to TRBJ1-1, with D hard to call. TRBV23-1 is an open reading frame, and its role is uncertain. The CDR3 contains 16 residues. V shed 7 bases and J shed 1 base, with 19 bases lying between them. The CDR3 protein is CASTSISRIRNTEAFF. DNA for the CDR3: TGCGCCAGCACCTCAATCAGCCGGATTAGGAACACTGAAGCTTTCTTT.

CDR3 sequence reads: CASSLPPSGGSDTQYF. CDR3 DNA sequence: TGTGCCAGCAGCTTGCCACCTAGCGGGGGGTCAGATACGCAGTATTTT. The chain couples TRBV5-4 to TRBJ2-3; TRBD2 matches at 11 bases. The V segment lost 1 base and the J segment 4 bases; nucleotides outside the gene matches: 5. The V gene's germline CDR1 is SGHNT and CDR2 YYREEE (reference sequence). The length of the CDR3 is 16 residues.

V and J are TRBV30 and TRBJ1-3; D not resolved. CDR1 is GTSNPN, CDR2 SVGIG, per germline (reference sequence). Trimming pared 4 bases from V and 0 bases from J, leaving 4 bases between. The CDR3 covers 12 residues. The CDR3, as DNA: TGTGCCTGGACGGCCTCTGGAAACACCATATATTTT. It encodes CAWTASGNTIYF.

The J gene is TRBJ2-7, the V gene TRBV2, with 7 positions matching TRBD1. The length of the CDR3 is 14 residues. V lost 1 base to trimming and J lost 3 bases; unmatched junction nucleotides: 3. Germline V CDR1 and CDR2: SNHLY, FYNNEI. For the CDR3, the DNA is TGTGCCAGCAGTGAAGACAGGGGCTTCTACGAGCAGTACTTC. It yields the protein CASSEDRGFYEQYF. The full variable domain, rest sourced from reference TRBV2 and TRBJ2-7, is EPEVTQTPSHQVTQMGQEVILRCVPISNHLYFYWYRQILGQKVEFLVSFYNNEISEKSEIFDDQFSVERPDGSNFTLKIRSTKLEDSAMYFCASSEDRGFYEQYFGPGTRLTVT.

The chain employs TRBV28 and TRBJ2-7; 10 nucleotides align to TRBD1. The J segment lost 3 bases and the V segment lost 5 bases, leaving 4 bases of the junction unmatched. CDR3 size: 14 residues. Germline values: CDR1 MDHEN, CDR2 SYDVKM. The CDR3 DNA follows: TGTGCCAGCAGTCGGACAGGGGGAAACTACGAGCAGTACTTC. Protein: CASSRTGGNYEQYF.

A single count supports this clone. CDR3: CASSYRARNQPQHF. CDR3 nucleotide sequence: TGCGCCAGCAGTTACAGGGCTCGCAATCAGCCCCAGCATTTT. This rearrangement joins TRBV10-1 to TRBJ1-5; tentatively, D is TRBD1 (6 bases). CDR1 and CDR2 from the germline V gene are WNHNN and SYGVQD (reference sequence). V was clipped by 5 bases and J by 2 bases, with 10 bases between them. The CDR3 covers 14 residues.

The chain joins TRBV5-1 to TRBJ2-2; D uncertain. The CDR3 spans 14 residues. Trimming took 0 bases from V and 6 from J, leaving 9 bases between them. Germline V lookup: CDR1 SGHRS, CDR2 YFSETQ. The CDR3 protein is CASSLATAAGELFF. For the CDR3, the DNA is TGCGCCAGCAGCTTGGCGACGGCGGCCGGGGAGCTGTTTTTT.

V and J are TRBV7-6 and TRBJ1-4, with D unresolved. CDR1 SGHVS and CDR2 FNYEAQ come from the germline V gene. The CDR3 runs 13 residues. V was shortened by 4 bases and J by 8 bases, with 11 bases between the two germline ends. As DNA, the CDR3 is TGTGCCAGCAGCTCACCGGGGAGGGAAAAACTGTTTTTT. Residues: CASSSPGREKLFF.

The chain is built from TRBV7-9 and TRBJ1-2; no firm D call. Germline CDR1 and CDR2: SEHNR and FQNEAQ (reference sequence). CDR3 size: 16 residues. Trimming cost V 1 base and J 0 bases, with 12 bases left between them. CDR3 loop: CASSLVGGRANYGYTF. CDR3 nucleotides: TGTGCCAGCAGCTTAGTCGGCGGACGAGCTAACTATGGCTACACCTTC.

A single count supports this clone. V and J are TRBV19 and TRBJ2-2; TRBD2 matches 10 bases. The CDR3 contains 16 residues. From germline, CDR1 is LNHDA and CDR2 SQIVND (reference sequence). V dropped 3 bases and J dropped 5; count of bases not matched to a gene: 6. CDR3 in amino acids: CASSIQLAGTTGELFF. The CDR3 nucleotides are TGTGCCAGTAGTATTCAACTAGCGGGGACTACCGGGGAGCTGTTTTTT.

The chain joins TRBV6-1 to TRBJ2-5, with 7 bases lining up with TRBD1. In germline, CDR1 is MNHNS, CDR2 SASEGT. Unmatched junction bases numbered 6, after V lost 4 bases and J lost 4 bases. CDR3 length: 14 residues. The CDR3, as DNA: TGTGCCAGCAGTGGTAGGGGGCCCCGAGAGACCCAGTACTTC. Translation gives CASSGRGPRETQYF.

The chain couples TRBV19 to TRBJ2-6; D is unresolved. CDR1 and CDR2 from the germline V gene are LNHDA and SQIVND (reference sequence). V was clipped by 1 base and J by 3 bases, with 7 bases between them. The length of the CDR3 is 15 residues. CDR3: CASSIGPVGANVLTF. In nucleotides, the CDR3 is TGTGCCAGTAGTATAGGTCCAGTTGGGGCCAACGTCCTGACTTTC. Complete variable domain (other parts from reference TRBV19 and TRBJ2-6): DGGITQSPKYLFRKEGQNVTLSCEQNLNHDAMYWYRQDPGQGLRLIYYSQIVNDFQKGDIAEGYSVSREKKESFPLTVTSAQKNPTAFYLCASSIGPVGANVLTFGAGSRLTVL.

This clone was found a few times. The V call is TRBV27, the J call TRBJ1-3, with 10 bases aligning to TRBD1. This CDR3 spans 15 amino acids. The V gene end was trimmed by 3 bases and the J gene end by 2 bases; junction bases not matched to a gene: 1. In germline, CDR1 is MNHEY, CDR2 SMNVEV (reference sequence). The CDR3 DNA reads TGTGCCAGCAGTTTGACAGGGGGCCCTGGAAACACCATATATTTT. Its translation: CASSLTGGPGNTIYF.

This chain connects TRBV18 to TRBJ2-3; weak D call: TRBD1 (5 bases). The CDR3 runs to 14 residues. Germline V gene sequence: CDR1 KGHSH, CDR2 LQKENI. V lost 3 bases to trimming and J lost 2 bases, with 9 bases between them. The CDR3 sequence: CASSPLGVTDTQYF. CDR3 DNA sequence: TGTGCCAGCTCACCTTTAGGGGTCACAGATACGCAGTATTTT.

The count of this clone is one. CDR3 sequence reads: CASSLNPGAGALAEAFF. The CDR3 coding sequence is TGCGCCAGCAGCTTGAACCCCGGGGCAGGTGCTCTGGCTGAAGCTTTCTTT. The rearrangement links TRBV5-1 to TRBJ1-1, with D perhaps matching TRBD1 (5 bases). The CDR3 runs 17 residues. Trimming removed 1 base at V and 6 bases at J, with 22 bases between. The germline V gene has CDR1 SGHRS and CDR2 YFSETQ.

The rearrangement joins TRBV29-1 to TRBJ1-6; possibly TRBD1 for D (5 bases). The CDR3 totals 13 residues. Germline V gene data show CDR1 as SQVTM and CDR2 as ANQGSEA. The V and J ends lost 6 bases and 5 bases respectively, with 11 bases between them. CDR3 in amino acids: CSVTETNNSPLHF. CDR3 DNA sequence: TGCAGCGTGACAGAAACGAATAATTCACCCCTCCACTTT.

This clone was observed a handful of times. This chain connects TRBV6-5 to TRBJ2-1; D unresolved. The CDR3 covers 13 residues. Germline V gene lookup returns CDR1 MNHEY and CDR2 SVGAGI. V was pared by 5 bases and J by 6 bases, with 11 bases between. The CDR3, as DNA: TGTGCCAGCAGTCAACCGGGCCCCAATGAGCAGTTCTTC. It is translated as CASSQPGPNEQFF.

CDR3: CASSLVSGGGPTYNEQFF. CDR3 DNA sequence: TGCGCCAGCAGCTTGGTATCTGGCGGGGGGCCGACATACAATGAGCAGTTCTTC. The chain carries TRBV5-1 and TRBJ2-1, with 8 positions matching TRBD2. Germline V gene lookup returns CDR1 SGHRS and CDR2 YFSETQ. This CDR3 has 18 residues. V was pared by 0 bases and J by 4 bases, with 12 bases of the junction left unmatched.

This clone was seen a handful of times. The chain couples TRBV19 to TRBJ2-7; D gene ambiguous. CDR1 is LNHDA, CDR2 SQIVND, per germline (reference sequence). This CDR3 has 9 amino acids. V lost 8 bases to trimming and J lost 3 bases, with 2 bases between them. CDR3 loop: CASDYEQYF. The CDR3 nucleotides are TGTGCCAGTGACTACGAGCAGTACTTC.

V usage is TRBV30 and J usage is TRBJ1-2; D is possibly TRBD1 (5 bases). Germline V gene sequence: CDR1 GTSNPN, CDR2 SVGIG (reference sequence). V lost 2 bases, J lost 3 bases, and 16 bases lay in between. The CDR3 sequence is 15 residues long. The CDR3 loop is CAWSPVRGRDYGYTF. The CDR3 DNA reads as TGTGCCTGGAGTCCAGTGCGGGGGAGGGACTATGGCTACACCTTC.

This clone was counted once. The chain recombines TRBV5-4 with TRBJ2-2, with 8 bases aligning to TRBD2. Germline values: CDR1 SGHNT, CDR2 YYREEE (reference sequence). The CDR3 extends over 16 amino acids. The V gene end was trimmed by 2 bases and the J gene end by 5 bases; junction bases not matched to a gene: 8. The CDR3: CASSFGRGAQTGELFF. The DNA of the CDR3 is TGTGCCAGCAGCTTTGGGCGGGGGGCCCAAACCGGGGAGCTGTTTTTT.

The CDR3 sequence: CASSFTSGGYTF. The CDR3 DNA is TGTGCCAGCAGTTTCACCTCGGGGGGCTACACCTTC. V is TRBV6-5 and J is TRBJ1-2, with unresolved D. This CDR3 is built from 12 residues. With 4 bases removed from V and 8 bases from J, the gap between germline ends came to 11 bases. Germline lookup yields CDR1 MNHEY and CDR2 SVGAGI.

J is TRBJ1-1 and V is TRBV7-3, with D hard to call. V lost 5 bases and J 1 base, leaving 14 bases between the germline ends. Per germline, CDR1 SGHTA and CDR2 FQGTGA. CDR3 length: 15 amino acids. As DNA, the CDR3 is TGTGCCAGCAGCCCAGGCGGGCTAGGGAACACTGAAGCTTTCTTT. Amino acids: CASSPGGLGNTEAFF.

Written as DNA, the CDR3 is TGTGCCAGCAGTGAAGCTTCTGGAAGCAATCAGCCCCAGCATTTT. Its translation: CASSEASGSNQPQHF. V and J are TRBV6-1 and TRBJ1-5; D ambiguous. CDR1 and CDR2 (germline): MNHNS, SASEGT. This CDR3 has 15 amino acids. V was pared by 0 bases and J by 1 base, with 7 bases between.

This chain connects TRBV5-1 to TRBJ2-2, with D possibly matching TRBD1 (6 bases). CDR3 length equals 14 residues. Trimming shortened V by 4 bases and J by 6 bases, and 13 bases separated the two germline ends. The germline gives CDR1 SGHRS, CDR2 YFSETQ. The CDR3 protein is CASSLPGVPGELFF. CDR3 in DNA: TGCGCCAGCAGCCTACCAGGGGTACCCGGGGAGCTGTTTTTT.

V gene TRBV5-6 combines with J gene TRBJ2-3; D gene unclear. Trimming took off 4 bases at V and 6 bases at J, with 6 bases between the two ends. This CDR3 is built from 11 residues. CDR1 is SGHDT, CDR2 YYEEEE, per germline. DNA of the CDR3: TGTGCCAGCAGCCTGACCGATACGCAGTATTTT. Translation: CASSLTDTQYF.

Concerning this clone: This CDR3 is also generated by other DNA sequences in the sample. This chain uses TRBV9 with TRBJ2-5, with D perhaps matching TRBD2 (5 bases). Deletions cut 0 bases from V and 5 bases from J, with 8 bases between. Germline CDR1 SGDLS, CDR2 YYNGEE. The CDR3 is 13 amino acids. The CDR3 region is CASSVARGETQYF. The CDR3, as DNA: TGTGCCAGCAGCGTAGCTCGCGGGGAGACCCAGTACTTC.

CDR3 in DNA: TGTGCCAGCACCACCGGGACAGTTTACGAGCAGTACTTC. Translated, it gives CASTTGTVYEQYF. The rearrangement joins TRBV6-5 to TRBJ2-7; TRBD1 aligns across 7 bases. Germline V gene data show CDR1 as MNHEY and CDR2 as SVGAGI. The CDR3 runs 13 residues. The V and J ends lost 7 bases and 4 bases, in that order; junction bases with no gene match: 7.